This T cell receptor (beta chain) was documented in a study of T cell changes during pregnancy in multiple sclerosis. In this sample, this clone turned up many times. Assay: immunoSEQ multiplex PCR; the TCRdb copy retains only in-frame clones and omits some. The table lists 25,000 to 40,000 clones, 80% to 90% of them singletons. The receptor's source is a female donor with multiple sclerosis, enrolled in a pregnancy study. Source: CD8+ T cells from peripheral blood mononuclear cells, taken in the third trimester of pregnancy.

The chain's CDR3 is CASSFSGISSYEQYF. CDR3 in DNA: TGTGCCAGCAGCTTTAGCGGGATTAGCTCCTACGAGCAGTACTTC. The genes are TRBV7-2 and TRBJ2-7; 8 bases map to TRBD2. V lost 3 bases, J lost 0 bases, and 4 bases stayed unmatched. Germline V gives CDR1 SGHTA, CDR2 FQGNSA. This CDR3 contains 15 residues. Drawing the rest from reference TRBV7-2 and TRBJ2-7, the complete variable domain is GAGVSQSPSNKVTEKGKDVELRCDPISGHTALYWYRQSLGQGLEFLIYFQGNSAPDKSGLPSDRFSAERTGGSVSTLTIQRTQQEDSAVYLCASSFSGISSYEQYFGPGTRLTVT.